This entry describes one TCR beta chain. Its antigen is as yet unknown. The data originate from a study of vaccination and CD4 T cells after COVID-19. Study in general: Overlapping SARS-CoV-2, HCoV-NL63, HCoV-OC43 and HCoV-229E spike peptides were used to stimulate cells.

The treatment is: roughly ten-day PBMC culture with coronavirus spike peptide pools or control peptides (ViraFEST assay). With peptide pools, ViraFEST first expanded antigen-specific T cells and afterwards sequenced their TCRs. The Oncomine TCR Beta short-read assay was applied to DNA of cultured CD4+ T cells. A single record per CDR3 protein comes from TCRdb applying MiXCR to the PCR reads. The profile covers some 9,600 distinct CDR3 sequences, with around a quarter appearing a single time and more than 25% taken by the ten largest. This CDR3 is built from 12 residues. The germline V gene encodes CDR1 LNHDA and CDR2 SQIVND (reference sequence). Between the trimmed V and J ends, which lost 7 bases and 11 bases, there was a span of 17 bases.

This chain joins TRBV19 and TRBJ1-1; D possibly corresponds to TRBD1 (5 bases). Sample: CD4+ T cells from blood, cultured in vitro, taken before SARS-CoV-2 vaccination. This TCR was recovered from a human donor who received a COVID-19 vaccine. Here the CDR3 DNA reads TGTGCCAGTACCGAACGGACAAGTCGGGCTTTCTTT. The encoded protein is CASTERTSRAFF.